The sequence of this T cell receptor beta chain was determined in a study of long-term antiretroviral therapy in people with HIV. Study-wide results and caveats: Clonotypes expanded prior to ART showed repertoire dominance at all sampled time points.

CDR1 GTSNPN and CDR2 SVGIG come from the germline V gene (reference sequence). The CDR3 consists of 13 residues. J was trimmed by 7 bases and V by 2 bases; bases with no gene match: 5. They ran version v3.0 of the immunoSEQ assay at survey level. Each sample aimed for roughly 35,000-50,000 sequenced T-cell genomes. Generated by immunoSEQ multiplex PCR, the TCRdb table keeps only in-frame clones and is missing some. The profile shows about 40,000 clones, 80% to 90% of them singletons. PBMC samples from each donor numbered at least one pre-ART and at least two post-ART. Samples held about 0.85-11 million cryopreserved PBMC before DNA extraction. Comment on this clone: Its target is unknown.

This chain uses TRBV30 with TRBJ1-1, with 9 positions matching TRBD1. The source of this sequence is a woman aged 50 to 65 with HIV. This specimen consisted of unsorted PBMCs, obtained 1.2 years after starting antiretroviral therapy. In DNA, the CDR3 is TGTGCCTGGAGTCCATGGACAGGGGATGAAGCTTTCTTT. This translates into CAWSPWTGDEAFF.